Presented here are 18 T cell receptor beta chains from one specimen sequenced in a study of shared clonotypes between healthy human individuals. Libraries were prepared by immunoSEQ multiplex PCR; TCRdb keeps only in-frame clonotypes and omits some of them. The repertoire holds approximately 1.9 million clones, with about 93% as singletons. Naive-designated CD8 cells lacked CD45RO, were positively enriched for CCR7, and omitted terminally differentiated effector memory CD45RA+ cells. Sample: naive CD8+ T cells from PBMCs. The receptors come from a man aged 18 to 30 in good health. Some clones in this sample may be carry-over from other donors' samples.

The V call is TRBV6-5, the J call TRBJ2-7, with 9 bases lining up with TRBD2. The germline V gene has CDR1 MNHEY and CDR2 SVGAGI. The ends lost 5 bases at V and 2 bases at J; junction bases unmatched: 7. CDR3 length: 15 amino acids. The CDR3 sequence: CASSLRLAAAYEQYF. The CDR3 DNA follows: TGTGCCAGCAGTCTTCGACTAGCGGCCGCCTACGAGCAGTACTTC.

This chain links TRBV28 with TRBJ2-1, with D perhaps being TRBD1 or TRBD2 (6 bases each). The ends were cut back, 7 bases at V and 5 bases at J, with 21 bases in the middle. The CDR3 has 16 residues. From germline, CDR1 is MDHEN and CDR2 SYDVKM. CDR3 protein: CASTLVRWGANNEQFF. The CDR3, as DNA: TGTGCCAGCACCCTGGTTCGGTGGGGGGCAAACAATGAGCAGTTCTTC.

J is TRBJ1-5 and V is TRBV2; D gene unclear. The V gene lost 2 bases and the J gene lost 6 bases, with 8 bases spanning the gap. Germline CDR1 is SNHLY and CDR2 is FYNNEI. CDR3 length: 13 residues. In nucleotides, the CDR3 is TGTGCCAGCAGTGAAAGGCGGGTTCAGCCCCAGCATTTT. Encoded protein: CASSERRVQPQHF.

This chain joins TRBV2 and TRBJ1-1; TRBD1 matches 8 bases. V shed 4 bases, J shed 7 bases, and the junction held 8 bases outside the gene matches. The CDR3 is 14 amino acids. Germline CDR1 and CDR2: SNHLY and FYNNEI. CDR3 in amino acids: CASSAGTGYIEAFF. The CDR3, as DNA: TGTGCCAGCAGTGCCGGGACAGGCTACATTGAAGCTTTCTTT.

V is TRBV30 and J is TRBJ1-2; the D gene is possibly TRBD1 (6 bases). The CDR3 has 17 amino acids. V lost 5 bases and J lost 5, with 27 bases in between. Germline V gene sequence: CDR1 GTSNPN, CDR2 SVGIG (reference sequence). CDR3 nucleotide sequence: TGTGCCTGGGGCCAACTCACAGGGCACCCACTAGGATATGGCTACACCTTC. Translation gives CAWGQLTGHPLGYGYTF.

The chain carries TRBV25-1 and TRBJ1-2; D not certain. Trimming cost V 8 bases and J 7 bases, with 14 bases left between them. Germline CDR1 and CDR2: MGHDK and SYGVNS. The CDR3 runs to 12 residues. The CDR3 DNA reads TGTGCCAGCTTATCGGCACCAATTGGCTACACCTTC. Its translation is CASLSAPIGYTF.

The chain carries TRBV7-9 and TRBJ1-2; TRBD1 is a possible D gene (5 bases). The V and J ends lost 5 bases and 8 bases respectively, with 18 bases between them. The germline CDR1 and CDR2 sequences are SEHNR and FQNEAQ (reference sequence). This CDR3 has 14 residues. CDR3 loop: CASSPRDRLWGYTF. CDR3 nucleotide sequence: TGTGCCAGCAGCCCGAGGGACCGCCTCTGGGGCTACACCTTC.

In this sample, this clone turned up once. The gene calls are TRBV28 and TRBJ2-5, with D hard to call. The CDR3 sequence is 16 residues long. V lost 3 bases and J 1 base, leaving 15 bases between the germline ends. Germline CDR1 reads MDHEN; CDR2 reads SYDVKM. DNA for the CDR3: TGTGCCAGCAGTTTCAGGCCTGGGGATGGCCAAGAGACCCAGTACTTC. This gives the protein CASSFRPGDGQETQYF.

Turning to this clone: The identical CDR3 is also encoded by other nucleotide sequences in the sample. This chain links TRBV19 with TRBJ2-7; TRBD1 matches at 12 bases. This CDR3 has 15 amino acids. The junction had 4 bases not matched to a gene; V was cut back by 7 bases and J by 0 bases. Germline V gene sequence: CDR1 LNHDA, CDR2 SQIVND (reference sequence). The CDR3 loop reads CASTPGQGASYEQYF. As DNA, the CDR3 is TGTGCCAGTACCCCGGGACAGGGGGCCTCCTACGAGCAGTACTTC. The full variable domain, completed using reference TRBV19 and TRBJ2-7, is DGGITQSPKYLFRKEGQNVTLSCEQNLNHDAMYWYRQDPGQGLRLIYYSQIVNDFQKGDIAEGYSVSREKKESFPLTVTSAQKNPTAFYLCASTPGQGASYEQYFGPGTRLTVT.

The V call is TRBV27, the J call TRBJ2-7, with D possibly being TRBD1 or TRBD2 (5 bases each). The germline gives CDR1 MNHEY, CDR2 SMNVEV (reference sequence). This CDR3 contains 13 residues. V was clipped by 6 bases and J by 2 bases, with 11 bases between them. The CDR3 DNA is TGTGCCAGCAGACCCAGGGACGCCTACGAGCAGTACTTC. As protein: CASRPRDAYEQYF.

The V call is TRBV9, the J call TRBJ2-2; D perhaps matches TRBD2 (5 bases). The V gene lost 0 bases and the J gene lost 0 bases, with 9 bases spanning the gap. The CDR3 loop spans 16 amino acids. The V gene's germline CDR1 is SGDLS and CDR2 YYNGEE. CDR3 amino acids: CASSVAPSSNTGELFF. In DNA form, the CDR3 reads TGTGCCAGCAGCGTAGCTCCTAGCTCGAACACCGGGGAGCTGTTTTTT.

The genes are TRBV7-9 and TRBJ2-2; the D call may be TRBD1 or TRBD2 (5 bases each). The V and J ends lost 5 bases and 8 bases respectively, with 18 bases between them. This CDR3 spans 15 amino acids. Germline assignment: CDR1 SEHNR and CDR2 FQNEAQ (reference sequence). CDR3 protein: CASSREPPGTGELFF. The CDR3 nucleotides are TGTGCCAGCAGCCGCGAACCACCGGGGACGGGGGAGCTGTTTTTT. Full variable domain (missing parts from reference TRBV7-9 and TRBJ2-2): DTGVSQNPRHKITKRGQNVTFRCDPISEHNRLYWYRQTLGQGPEFLTYFQNEAQLEKSRLLSDRFSAERPKGSFSTLEIQRTEQGDSAMYLCASSREPPGTGELFFGEGSRLTVL.

This rearrangement joins TRBV28 to TRBJ1-4, with D perhaps matching TRBD1 (6 bases). Trimming shortened V by 6 bases and J by 6 bases, and 14 bases separated the two germline ends. In germline, CDR1 is MDHEN, CDR2 SYDVKM. The CDR3 loop spans 14 amino acids. The CDR3 DNA reads as TGTGCCAGCAGGCTACAGGGAGGGGATGAAAAACTGTTTTTT. The encoded protein is CASRLQGGDEKLFF.

The chain carries TRBV18 and TRBJ2-7, with D hard to call. With 1 base removed from V and 3 bases from J, the gap between germline ends came to 7 bases. Germline assignment: CDR1 KGHSH and CDR2 LQKENI. This CDR3 is built from 13 residues. This CDR3 reads CASSPQDVYEQYF. DNA for the CDR3: TGTGCCAGCTCACCACAGGACGTCTACGAGCAGTACTTC. Full variable domain (outside the CDR3, taken from reference TRBV18 and TRBJ2-7): NAGVMQNPRHLVRRRGQEARLRCSPMKGHSHVYWYRQLPEEGLKFMVYLQKENIIDESGMPKERFSAEFPKEGPSILRIQQVVRGDSAAYFCASSPQDVYEQYFGPGTRLTVT.

The V gene is TRBV9, the J gene TRBJ2-7; 7 bases agree with TRBD2. This CDR3 has 16 amino acids. After removal of 5 bases from V and 4 bases from J, the junction contained 15 bases not matched to a gene. Germline V gives CDR1 SGDLS, CDR2 YYNGEE. In DNA, the CDR3 is TGTGCCAGCAGTTCTTTCCCGGGGGGTTCCCTGTACGAGCAGTACTTC. Amino acid sequence: CASSSFPGGSLYEQYF.

This clone has only one observation. The genes are TRBV30 and TRBJ1-5; D gene uncertain. Germline assignment: CDR1 GTSNPN and CDR2 SVGIG (reference sequence). V was clipped by 2 bases and J by 7 bases, with 12 bases between them. The CDR3 extends over 13 amino acids. The CDR3 is CAWSIDVAQPQHF. The CDR3 DNA follows: TGTGCCTGGAGTATCGATGTTGCCCAGCCCCAGCATTTT.

This rearrangement joins TRBV4-1 to TRBJ2-1; D is perhaps TRBD2 (5 bases). V gave up 0 bases and J gave up 6 bases, with 15 bases separating them. Germline loops: CDR1 MGHRA, CDR2 YSYEKL. The CDR3 loop spans 16 amino acids. In DNA, the CDR3 is TGCGCCAGCAGCCAAGATCCAGCTAGCTCCCGCAATGAGCAGTTCTTC. This sequence encodes CASSQDPASSRNEQFF.

This chain joins TRBV10-3 and TRBJ2-7, with 8 bases fitting TRBD2. The CDR3 is made up of 16 amino acids. Germline V gene data show CDR1 as ENHRY and CDR2 as SYGVKD. V lost 0 bases and J lost 1; bases outside the gene matches: 5. DNA for the CDR3: TGTGCCATCAGTGAGTCCTGGCGGGAGGTATCCTACGAGCAGTACTTC. Protein sequence: CAISESWREVSYEQYF.